Listed below are T cell receptor beta chains from one sample, sequenced in a study of cytomegalovirus exposure and HLA in healthy donors. Only in-frame clones appear in the TCRdb table, and some are missing; sequencing was by immunoSEQ multiplex PCR. The top ten clones hold 4% to 5.5% of a sample with around 150,000 clones, roughly two thirds of them seen once. Sequences were obtained from PBMCs. Source of these receptors: a woman younger than 35 in good health and CMV-seropositive. Each CDR3 is given without its conserved first and last residue. The order of the fields is J gene, V gene, clone size, CDR3 protein. Some rows mark clone size as missing; the rest say once, few, many or name a class of expanded clone.

j_gene: TRBJ1-5
v_gene: TRBV10-2
abundance: few
CDR3aa: ASNLGPWTRYSNQPQH

j_gene: TRBJ1-1
v_gene: TRBV6-5
abundance: .
CDR3aa: ASNRQGVTEAF

j_gene: TRBJ2-3
v_gene: TRBV27
abundance: .
CDR3aa: ASRTAADTQY

j_gene: TRBJ2-5
v_gene: TRBV7-2
abundance: .
CDR3aa: ASFAASDGEETQY

j_gene: TRBJ1-2
v_gene: TRBV5-4
abundance: few
CDR3aa: ARVKGQAASIRNYGYT

j_gene: TRBJ1-2
v_gene: TRBV6-5
abundance: .
CDR3aa: ASSFREGPRYGYT

j_gene: TRBJ1-3
v_gene: TRBV29-1
abundance: .
CDR3aa: SVAGDSGNTIY

j_gene: TRBJ1-6
v_gene: TRBV7-2
abundance: .
CDR3aa: ASSPQAWSAYNSPLH

j_gene: TRBJ2-1
v_gene: TRBV28
abundance: few
CDR3aa: ASSPRLAGKYEQF

j_gene: TRBJ2-1
v_gene: TRBV19
abundance: .
CDR3aa: ASSVQAGVYNEQF

j_gene: TRBJ2-1
v_gene: TRBV27
abundance: once
CDR3aa: ASSLFWASVSFGEQF

j_gene: TRBJ1-2
v_gene: TRBV6-6
abundance: .
CDR3aa: ASNLDSLLNGYT

j_gene: TRBJ1-4
v_gene: TRBV7-8
abundance: once
CDR3aa: ASSSGQGMSLNEKLF

j_gene: TRBJ2-1
v_gene: TRBV14
abundance: .
CDR3aa: ASSQGVWQF

j_gene: TRBJ2-1
v_gene: TRBV5-1
abundance: .
CDR3aa: ASSGTSGGASGEQF

j_gene: TRBJ1-2
v_gene: TRBV28
abundance: .
CDR3aa: ASSLWGSPHYGYT

j_gene: TRBJ1-2
v_gene: TRBV4-3
abundance: .
CDR3aa: ASSQERRDHYGYT

j_gene: TRBJ1-1
v_gene: TRBV7-9
abundance: few
CDR3aa: AIRGGQGGVGTEAF

j_gene: TRBJ1-1
v_gene: TRBV19
abundance: .
CDR3aa: ASSPTGIYTEAF

j_gene: TRBJ2-7
v_gene: TRBV19
abundance: .
CDR3aa: ASSIWGAYEQY

j_gene: TRBJ2-5
v_gene: TRBV28
abundance: .
CDR3aa: ASPPSGRNQETQY

j_gene: TRBJ1-1
v_gene: TRBV6-6
abundance: .
CDR3aa: ASSYGPPIEAF

j_gene: TRBJ1-1
v_gene: TRBV28
abundance: .
CDR3aa: ASSPGYNTEAF

j_gene: TRBJ1-1
v_gene: TRBV7-2
abundance: once
CDR3aa: ASSRWNTEAF

j_gene: TRBJ1-3
v_gene: TRBV6-5
abundance: .
CDR3aa: ASSYVSPGAGNTIY

j_gene: TRBJ2-7
v_gene: TRBV6-5
abundance: .
CDR3aa: ASSSTGLFYEQY

j_gene: TRBJ2-1
v_gene: TRBV9
abundance: .
CDR3aa: ASSVSPLAGGYNEQF

j_gene: TRBJ2-1
v_gene: TRBV7-8
abundance: .
CDR3aa: ASSLPPGQGSNEQF

j_gene: TRBJ2-7
v_gene: TRBV18
abundance: .
CDR3aa: ASSPPGTSRDEQY

j_gene: TRBJ1-4
v_gene: TRBV15
abundance: .
CDR3aa: ATQDRKMNEKLF

j_gene: TRBJ1-6
v_gene: TRBV5-6
abundance: few
CDR3aa: ASSRDRGNSPLH

j_gene: TRBJ2-1
v_gene: TRBV7-6
abundance: few
CDR3aa: ASGRTYNEQF

j_gene: TRBJ2-7
v_gene: TRBV5-1
abundance: few
CDR3aa: ASSLVAVSYEQY

j_gene: TRBJ1-2
v_gene: TRBV29-1
abundance: .
CDR3aa: SVTELTGTGWHGYT

j_gene: TRBJ2-6
v_gene: TRBV7-7
abundance: .
CDR3aa: ASSPYLVSGANVLT

j_gene: TRBJ1-6
v_gene: TRBV27
abundance: .
CDR3aa: ASSLLAGVPGSPLH

j_gene: TRBJ2-5
v_gene: TRBV9
abundance: .
CDR3aa: ASSVVGAHQETQY

j_gene: TRBJ2-5
v_gene: TRBV30
abundance: .
CDR3aa: AWSVLTSGSHQQY